This TCR beta chain was sequenced in a study of blood T cell repertoires in COVID-19. Study-wide background: Samples came from the United States, Italy and Spain, spanning acute and convalescent COVID-19. The analysed material was cDNA or gDNA that came from T cells, B-cell-depleted T cells, or PBMCs.

Germline V lookup: CDR1 SGHAT, CDR2 FQNNGV. CDR3 size: 15 residues. Unmatched junction bases numbered 7, after V lost 1 base and J lost 11 bases. Per the original methods: Amplification of reference gene primers provided the estimated nucleated cell counts. Here immunoSEQ multiplex PCR was the method, and the copy in TCRdb shows in-frame clones only, minus some. V and J calls and clone size are those listed in that table; D and trimming were worked out from the DNA. The sample carries 60,000 to 70,000 clones, 88% recorded once. The rearrangement links TRBV11-2 to TRBJ1-6; 8 bases map to TRBD1. This receptor was obtained from a woman in her sixties with acute or convalescent COVID-19. The sequenced sample was peripheral blood. The CDR3 DNA sequence: TGTGCCAGCAGCTTAGCAGGCAGGGGGCAGGCACCCCTCCACTTT. As protein: CASSLAGRGQAPLHF. Based on the CDR3 plus reference TRBV11-2 and TRBJ1-6, the full variable domain is EAGVAQSPRYKIIEKRQSVAFWCNPISGHATLYWYQQILGQGPKLLIQFQNNGVVDDSQLPKDRFSAERLKGVDSTLKIQPAKLEDSAVYLCASSLAGRGQAPLHFGNGTRLTVT.